The clone carrying this TCR beta chain appeared many times. Antigen specificity is unknown. This sample is part of a study of T-cell reconstitution after alpha-beta-depleted transplantation in children. Study observations and caveats: T-cell counts and diversity were attributed mostly to newly produced T cells one year after transplant.

Preparing the TCRbeta library involved the use of unique molecular identifiers. MiXCR was run by TCRdb on the PCR reads, yielding one entry per CDR3 protein. This table holds 250,000 to 300,000 distinct CDR3 sequences, roughly 9.1% found once. With 6 bases clipped from V and 2 bases from J, the junction kept 3 bases outside the gene matches. Germline V gives CDR1 MDHEN, CDR2 SYDVKM. CDR3 length equals 14 residues. Specimen: PBMCs, collected before TCRalphabeta/CD19-depleted stem cell transplant. This receptor was obtained from a boy under three years old with acute myeloid leukemia, due to receive a stem cell transplant. This chain links TRBV28 with TRBJ2-1; 8 nucleotides align to TRBD2. CDR3 amino acids: CASSPGLAYNEQFF. In nucleotides, the CDR3 is TGTGCCAGCAGCCCGGGACTAGCCTACAATGAGCAGTTCTTC.